The 27 T cell receptor beta chains listed next were all sequenced from one sample in a study of T cell responses to AZD1222 COVID-19 vaccine. The repertoire was sequenced with immunoSEQ multiplex PCR; TCRdb's copy has only in-frame clones and lacks some. Of around 150,000 clones listed, roughly 91% are singletons. The sequenced sample was peripheral blood, obtained 28 days after the second AZD1222 dose. The receptor set was obtained from an adult who received the AZD1222 COVID-19 vaccine.

This chain uses TRBV6-2 or TRBV6-3 with TRBJ1-6; 7 bases are shared with TRBD1. The ends lost 4 bases at V and 8 bases at J; junction bases unmatched: 11. Per germline, CDR1 MNHEY and CDR2 SVGEGT. The length of the CDR3 is 16 residues. The CDR3: CASSSHRTGGDSPLHF. The CDR3 coding sequence is TGTGCCAGCAGTTCGCACCGGACAGGTGGTGATTCACCCCTCCACTTT.

V and J are TRBV28 and TRBJ1-3; 7 nucleotides align to TRBD1. CDR1 is MDHEN and CDR2 is SYDVKM in the germline V gene. V lost 5 bases, J lost 0 bases, and 4 bases stayed unmatched. There are 15 residues in the CDR3. The CDR3 bases are TGTGCCAGCAGTCTGACAGGGTCCTCTGGAAACACCATATATTTT. Its protein is CASSLTGSSGNTIYF.

The gene calls are TRBV19 and TRBJ1-5; D may be TRBD1 (5 bases). CDR1 LNHDA and CDR2 SQIVND come from the germline V gene (reference sequence). Trimming cost V 7 bases and J 6 bases, with 16 bases left between them. The CDR3 is made up of 14 amino acids. The CDR3 region has the DNA TGTGCCAGTACCCGGACACCCGGAGGTCAGCCCCAGCATTTT. Its protein is CASTRTPGGQPQHF.

The rearrangement links TRBV30 to TRBJ1-5; D possibly corresponds to TRBD1 (6 bases). There are 14 residues in the CDR3. Germline CDR1 reads GTSNPN; CDR2 reads SVGIG (reference sequence). The V gene lost 0 bases and the J gene lost 6 bases, with 12 bases spanning the gap. CDR3 in amino acids: CAWSVGQGPQPQHF. CDR3 bases: TGTGCCTGGAGTGTTGGGCAGGGGCCTCAGCCCCAGCATTTT.

The chain links TRBV3-1 (or the pseudogene TRBV3-2) to TRBJ2-1; possible D gene TRBD2, 5 bases. This CDR3 contains 13 residues. Germline values: CDR1 LGHDT, CDR2 YNNKEL (reference sequence). The V gene lost 1 base and the J gene lost 12 bases, with 13 bases spanning the gap. The chain's CDR3 is CASSQGTGKWQFF. Written as DNA, the CDR3 is TGTGCCAGCAGCCAAGGGACGGGAAAGTGGCAGTTCTTC.

The CDR3 coding sequence is TGTGCCAGCAGTTTCGGCAGGGGAACGGGTGGGGCCAACGTCCTGACTTTC. Amino acid sequence: CASSFGRGTGGANVLTF. V usage is TRBV27 and J usage is TRBJ2-6; D might be TRBD1 (6 bases). V gave up 3 bases and J gave up 3 bases, with 15 bases separating them. The CDR3 contains 17 residues. Germline CDR1 MNHEY, CDR2 SMNVEV (reference sequence).

The chain links TRBV4-2 to TRBJ1-2; 9 positions match TRBD1. CDR1 is LGHNA, CDR2 YNFKEQ, per germline. V lost 6 bases, J lost 6 bases, and 17 bases stayed unmatched. This CDR3 is 17 amino acids long. The CDR3 DNA follows: TGTGCCAGCAGTCCCCGACAGGGGGGATTCTACTCCCATGGCTACACCTTC. This sequence encodes CASSPRQGGFYSHGYTF.

This chain connects TRBV11-2 to TRBJ2-7; D remains ambiguous. The CDR3 spans 14 residues. Trimming shortened V by 1 base and J by 2 bases, and 9 bases separated the two germline ends. Germline values: CDR1 SGHAT, CDR2 FQNNGV. The CDR3 is CASSLGHSTYEQYF. CDR3 DNA sequence: TGTGCCAGCAGCTTAGGGCACTCCACCTACGAGCAGTACTTC. The variable domain in full, with the rest retrieved from reference TRBV11-2 and TRBJ2-7, is EAGVAQSPRYKIIEKRQSVAFWCNPISGHATLYWYQQILGQGPKLLIQFQNNGVVDDSQLPKDRFSAERLKGVDSTLKIQPAKLEDSAVYLCASSLGHSTYEQYFGPGTRLTVT.

This chain links TRBV28 with TRBJ2-4; 16 bases align to TRBD2. This CDR3 comprises 19 residues. Germline V gives CDR1 MDHEN, CDR2 SYDVKM. Trimming at V came to 6 bases and at J to 3 bases, leaving 11 bases not matched to a gene. The CDR3 DNA sequence: TGTGCCAGCAGCCCCATGGGACTAGCGGGGGGGCCGGGCAAAAACATTCAGTACTTC. Amino acids: CASSPMGLAGGPGKNIQYF.

This chain joins TRBV28 and TRBJ1-2; tentatively, D is TRBD1 (5 bases). Germline CDR1 is MDHEN and CDR2 is SYDVKM. This CDR3 comprises 12 residues. Trimming removed 7 bases at V and 4 bases at J, with 10 bases between. As DNA, the CDR3 is TGTGCCAGCACCGGGGGGGGCTATGGCTACACCTTC. This translates into CASTGGGYGYTF.

The rearrangement joins TRBV19 to TRBJ2-2; 11 bases map to TRBD1. J lost 4 bases, V lost 7 bases, and 2 bases had no gene match. Germline CDR1 and CDR2: LNHDA and SQIVND (reference sequence). There are 14 residues in the CDR3. As DNA, the CDR3 is TGTGCCAGTATGGGACAGGGGGTCACCGGGGAGCTGTTTTTT. Protein sequence: CASMGQGVTGELFF.

This clone was seen once. The chain links TRBV24-1 to TRBJ2-2; D is unresolved. CDR3 length: 13 amino acids. Germline CDR1 is KGHDR and CDR2 is SFDVKD. The ends were cut back, 5 bases at V and 4 bases at J, with 7 bases in the middle. The CDR3 DNA reads TGTGCCACCAGTGCCGAGTTCACCGGGGAGCTGTTTTTT. Encoded protein: CATSAEFTGELFF.

The CDR3 bases are TGTGCCAGCAGCTTAGAAGGGTGGGTAGCGGGAGCCGCAGGGAATGAGCAGTTCTTC. Translating it yields CASSLEGWVAGAAGNEQFF. This chain uses TRBV11-2 with TRBJ2-1, with 9 bases fitting TRBD2. Trimming took 0 bases from V and 7 from J; bases not matched to a gene: 16. Germline CDR1 is SGHAT and CDR2 is FQNNGV. The CDR3 is 19 residues long.

The V gene is TRBV25-1, the J gene TRBJ1-2; D gene ambiguous. Germline CDR1 MGHDK, CDR2 SYGVNS. Trimming cost V 4 bases and J 5 bases, with 17 bases left between them. The CDR3 sequence is 15 residues long. CDR3 DNA sequence: TGTGCCAGCAGTGTAGACACCACCCTTCCTTATGGCTACACCTTC. Amino acids: CASSVDTTLPYGYTF.

The chain is built from TRBV6-5 and TRBJ2-4; tentatively, D is TRBD2 (5 bases). V was shortened by 4 bases and J by 0 bases, with 10 bases between the two germline ends. Germline CDR1 reads MNHEY; CDR2 reads SVGAGI. This CDR3 has 15 residues. Here the CDR3 DNA reads TGTGCCAGCAGTTCCGAGGGTATAGCCAAAAACATTCAGTACTTC. Translated, it gives CASSSEGIAKNIQYF.

The V and J genes are TRBV29-1 and TRBJ1-1; D is perhaps TRBD1 (6 bases). The CDR3 contains 13 residues. Trimming cost V 7 bases and J 0 bases, with 12 bases left between them. From germline, CDR1 is SQVTM and CDR2 ANQGSEA. CDR3 nucleotide sequence: TGCAGCGGTAAACAGGGCATGAACACTGAAGCTTTCTTT. Its translation is CSGKQGMNTEAFF.

The gene calls are TRBV3-1 (or the pseudogene TRBV3-2) and TRBJ2-2, with a weak D call TRBD2 (6 bases). Germline CDR1 is LGHDT and CDR2 is YNNKEL (reference sequence). This CDR3 is 16 amino acids long. V lost 4 bases and J 3 bases, leaving 15 bases between the germline ends. The CDR3: CASSPTRLAYTGELFF. In DNA form, the CDR3 reads TGTGCCAGCAGCCCGACTCGGCTAGCGTACACCGGGGAGCTGTTTTTT.

V usage is TRBV30 and J usage is TRBJ2-1; TRBD2 aligns across 7 bases. Germline lookup yields CDR1 GTSNPN and CDR2 SVGIG (reference sequence). J was trimmed by 2 bases and V by 0 bases; bases with no gene match: 1. The CDR3 has 14 residues. DNA of the CDR3: TGTGCCTGGAGTGTAAGCGGGGCCTACAATGAGCAGTTCTTC. Amino acids: CAWSVSGAYNEQFF.

This chain connects TRBV12-3 or TRBV12-4 to TRBJ1-6; no clear D gene. The V end was cut by 6 bases, the J end by 10 bases, with 10 bases between. This CDR3 region has 12 residues. CDR3 in DNA: TGTGCCAGCAGCCGTACTCAGTCACCCCTCCACTTT. This gives the protein CASSRTQSPLHF.

The V and J genes are TRBV4-2 and TRBJ2-7, with unresolved D. This CDR3 contains 14 residues. V lost 0 bases and J lost 0, with 6 bases in between. Germline assignment: CDR1 LGHNA and CDR2 YNFKEQ. CDR3 nucleotides: TGTGCCAGCAGCCAAGAGGGGAACTCCTACGAGCAGTACTTC. It encodes CASSQEGNSYEQYF.

The rearrangement uses TRBV19 and TRBJ2-1; 8 positions match TRBD2. J lost 5 bases, V lost 4 bases, and 16 bases had no gene match. This CDR3 has 18 amino acids. Looked up from germline, CDR1 is LNHDA and CDR2 is SQIVND (reference sequence). CDR3 protein: CASSKGPAGTSGNNEQFF. As DNA, the CDR3 is TGTGCCAGTAGTAAGGGTCCCGCGGGCACTAGCGGAAACAATGAGCAGTTCTTC.

The chain joins TRBV7-9 to TRBJ1-6, with 8 bases identical to TRBD1. V was pared by 3 bases and J by 6 bases, with 1 base of the junction left unmatched. This CDR3 region has 14 residues. In germline, CDR1 is SEHNR, CDR2 FQNEAQ (reference sequence). The DNA for the CDR3 is TGTGCCAGCAGCTTTACAGGGGGTAATTCACCCCTCCACTTT. This codes for CASSFTGGNSPLHF.

The chain carries TRBV7-2 and TRBJ1-6; a possible D gene is TRBD1 (5 bases). Germline V gene lookup returns CDR1 SGHTA and CDR2 FQGNSA. The CDR3 covers 16 residues. V lost 6 bases to trimming and J lost 7 bases, with 19 bases between them. CDR3 sequence reads: CASSPHYTDRNSPLHF. DNA of the CDR3: TGTGCCAGCAGTCCCCATTACACCGACAGAAATTCACCCCTCCACTTT.

This clone was observed a single time. The chain is built from TRBV3-1 (or the pseudogene TRBV3-2) and TRBJ1-5; D ambiguous. Germline lookup yields CDR1 LGHDT and CDR2 YNNKEL (reference sequence). The CDR3 is 12 residues long. Trimming pared 2 bases from V and 3 bases from J, leaving 2 bases between. The CDR3 here is CASSQNNQPQHF. Here the CDR3 DNA reads TGTGCCAGCAGCCAAAACAATCAGCCCCAGCATTTT.

The CDR3 reads CASSISGGLTDTQYF. CDR3 nucleotides: TGTGCCAGTAGTATAAGCGGGGGACTCACAGATACGCAGTATTTT. This chain links TRBV19 with TRBJ2-3, with 8 bases lining up with TRBD2. Germline assignment: CDR1 LNHDA and CDR2 SQIVND (reference sequence). Trimming cost V 2 bases and J 2 bases; bases outside gene matches: 3. The CDR3 covers 15 residues.

V usage is TRBV27 and J usage is TRBJ2-1; 8 nucleotides agree with TRBD1. The J segment lost 10 bases and the V segment lost 6 bases, leaving 14 bases of the junction unmatched. Germline CDR1 reads MNHEY; CDR2 reads SMNVEV (reference sequence). The CDR3 totals 15 residues. The CDR3: CASRPGTGEAGEQFF. For the CDR3, the DNA is TGTGCCAGCAGACCCGGGACAGGAGAGGCCGGCGAGCAGTTCTTC.

The chain joins TRBV5-4 to TRBJ2-3; 10 nucleotides line up with TRBD1. The CDR3 is 15 residues long. The germline V gene encodes CDR1 SGHNT and CDR2 YYREEE (reference sequence). J was trimmed by 2 bases and V by 7 bases; bases with no gene match: 7. The CDR3 loop is CASWKDRGDTDTQYF. The CDR3 coding sequence is TGTGCCAGCTGGAAGGACAGGGGGGACACAGATACGCAGTATTTT.